This T cell receptor beta chain was captured by sequencing in a study of OX40 agonist ivuxolimab in advanced cancers. Across the whole study: Ivuxolimab, an agonistic anti-OX40 (CD134) antibody, was given to patients. Patients achieving partial responses numbered three: one hepatocellular carcinoma case and two cutaneous melanoma cases. Notes on the study in general: Researchers did not determine the expanded peripheral T cells' antigen specificity.

Blood sampling took place at baseline, cycle 4 day 1, and cycle 7 day 1. Generated by immunoSEQ multiplex PCR, the TCRdb table keeps only in-frame clones and is missing some. The sample lists 90,000 to 130,000 clones, approximately 90% occurring once. As concerns this clone: The antigen is unknown.

This TCR derives from an adult with an advanced solid tumor such as melanoma, head and neck, liver or kidney cancer. The sample was CD4+ or CD8+ T cells sorted from blood, taken in a trial of the OX40 agonist ivuxolimab.

CDR3 residues: CASSSLTGNTIYF. DNA of the CDR3: TGTGCCAGCAGCTCATTAACAGGAAACACCATATATTTT. The V and J genes are TRBV11-3 and TRBJ1-3; D is undetermined. V was pared by 4 bases and J by 4 bases, with 8 bases between. This CDR3 is built from 13 residues. Germline CDR1 reads SGHNT; CDR2 reads YENEEA. The complete variable domain, with remaining parts taken from reference TRBV11-3 and TRBJ1-3, reads EAGVVQSPRYKIIEKKQPVAFWCNPISGHNTLYWYLQNLGQGPELLIRYENEEAVDDSQLPKDRFSAERLKGVDSTLKIQPAELGDSAVYLCASSSLTGNTIYFGEGSWLTVV.